The entry below describes one T cell receptor (beta chain). Antigen: not known. This specimen comes from a study of OX40 agonist ivuxolimab in advanced cancers. Study-level results: Clonal expansion was among the lowest in partial responders at 0.1-3.0 mg/kg, especially CD8+.

Profiled with immunoSEQ multiplex PCR; TCRdb holds only in-frame clones, not every one. The data hold 50,000 to 75,000 clones, with over 75% observed a single time. The CDR3 contains 14 residues. Looked up from germline, CDR1 is SEHNR and CDR2 is FQNEAQ (reference sequence). V lost 5 bases, J lost 7 bases, and 9 bases stayed unmatched. The input for sequencing was CD4+ or CD8+ T cells sorted from blood, taken in a trial of the OX40 agonist ivuxolimab. J is TRBJ2-5 and V is TRBV7-9; 8 bases map to TRBD1. The receptor comes from an adult with an advanced solid tumor such as melanoma, head and neck, liver or kidney cancer. The CDR3 DNA reads TGTGCCAGCAGCACTGTGACAGGGGAGGTGACCCAGTACTTC. It specifies CASSTVTGEVTQYF.